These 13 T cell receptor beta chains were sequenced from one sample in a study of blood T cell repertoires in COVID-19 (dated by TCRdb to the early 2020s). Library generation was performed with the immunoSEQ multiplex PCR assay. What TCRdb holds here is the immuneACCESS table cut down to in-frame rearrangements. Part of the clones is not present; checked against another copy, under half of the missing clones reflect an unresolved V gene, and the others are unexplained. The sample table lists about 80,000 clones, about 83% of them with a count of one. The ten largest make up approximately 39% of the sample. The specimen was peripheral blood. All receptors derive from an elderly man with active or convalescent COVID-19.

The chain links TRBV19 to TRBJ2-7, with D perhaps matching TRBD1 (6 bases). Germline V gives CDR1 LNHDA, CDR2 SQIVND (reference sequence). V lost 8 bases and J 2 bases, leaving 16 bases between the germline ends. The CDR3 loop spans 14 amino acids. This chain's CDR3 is CASGIRDKAYEQYF. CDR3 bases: TGTGCCAGTGGGATCCGGGACAAAGCCTACGAGCAGTACTTC.

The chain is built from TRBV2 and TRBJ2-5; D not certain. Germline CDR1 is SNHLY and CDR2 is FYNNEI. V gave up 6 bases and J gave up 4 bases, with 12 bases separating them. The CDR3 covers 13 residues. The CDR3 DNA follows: TGTGCCAGCAGGCCTCACCTTAGAGAGACCCAGTACTTC. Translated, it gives CASRPHLRETQYF.

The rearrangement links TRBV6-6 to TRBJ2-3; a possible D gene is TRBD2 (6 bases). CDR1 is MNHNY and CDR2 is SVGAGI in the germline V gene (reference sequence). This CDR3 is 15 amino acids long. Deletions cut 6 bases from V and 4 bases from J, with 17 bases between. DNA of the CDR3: TGTGCCAGCAGCCCCGGGGGTGGCCCTCCAGATACGCAGTATTTT. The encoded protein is CASSPGGGPPDTQYF.

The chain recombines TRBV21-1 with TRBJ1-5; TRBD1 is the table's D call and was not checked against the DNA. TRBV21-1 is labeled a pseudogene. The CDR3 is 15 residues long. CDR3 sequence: CAGQTGTQGYQPQHF. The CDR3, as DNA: TGTGCCGGACAAACCGGCACCCAGGGGTATCAGCCCCAGCATTTT.

The CDR3 DNA is TGTGCCAGCAGCCCCATTAGCGGGAGGGCCGGGAATGAGCAGTTCTTC. It encodes CASSPISGRAGNEQFF. The chain couples TRBV7-2 to TRBJ2-1; TRBD2 agrees at 11 bases. The J segment lost 7 bases and the V segment lost 5 bases, leaving 10 bases of the junction unmatched. Germline V gene sequence: CDR1 SGHTA, CDR2 FQGNSA. This CDR3 comprises 16 residues.

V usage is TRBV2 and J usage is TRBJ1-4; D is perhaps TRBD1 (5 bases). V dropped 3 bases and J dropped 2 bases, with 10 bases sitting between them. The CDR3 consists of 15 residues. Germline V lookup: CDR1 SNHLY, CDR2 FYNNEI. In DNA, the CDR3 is TGTGCCAGCAGTGAGAGCTGGGGCACTAATGAAAAACTGTTTTTT. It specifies CASSESWGTNEKLFF.

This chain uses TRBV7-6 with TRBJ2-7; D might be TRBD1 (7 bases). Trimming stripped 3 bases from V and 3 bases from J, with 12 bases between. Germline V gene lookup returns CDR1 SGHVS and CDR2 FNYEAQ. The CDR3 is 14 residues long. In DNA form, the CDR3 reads TGTGCCAGCAGCTTCCCAGGGGGGATCTACGAGCAGTACTTC. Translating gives CASSFPGGIYEQYF.

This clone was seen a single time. CDR3 residues: CASSPAGGPDNEQFF. The CDR3 DNA is TGTGCCAGCTCACCCGCAGGGGGACCGGACAATGAGCAGTTCTTC. The V call is TRBV18, the J call TRBJ2-1, with 7 bases fitting TRBD1. The V segment lost 3 bases and the J segment 5 bases; nucleotides outside the gene matches: 7. Germline-derived CDR1 and CDR2 are KGHSH and LQKENI. The CDR3 runs 15 residues.

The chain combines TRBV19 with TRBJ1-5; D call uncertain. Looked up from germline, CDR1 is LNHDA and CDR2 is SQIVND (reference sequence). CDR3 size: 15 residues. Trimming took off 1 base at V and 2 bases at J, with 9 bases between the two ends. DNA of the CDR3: TGTGCCAGTAGTATAGCGAGGGTAGGCAATCAGCCCCAGCATTTT. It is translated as CASSIARVGNQPQHF.

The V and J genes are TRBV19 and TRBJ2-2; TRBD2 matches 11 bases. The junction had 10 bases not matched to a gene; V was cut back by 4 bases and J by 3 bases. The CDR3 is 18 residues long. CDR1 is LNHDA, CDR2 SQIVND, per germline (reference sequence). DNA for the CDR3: TGTGCCAGTAGTAGTTCGCGGTTAGCGGGAGGGTACACCGGGGAGCTGTTTTTT. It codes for CASSSSRLAGGYTGELFF.

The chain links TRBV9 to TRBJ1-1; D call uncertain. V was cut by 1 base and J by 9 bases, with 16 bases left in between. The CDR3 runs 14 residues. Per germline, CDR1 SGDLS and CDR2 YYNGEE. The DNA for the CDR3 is TGTGCCAGCAGCGTAAATTCGGCGAAGCGCCAAGCTTTCTTT. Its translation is CASSVNSAKRQAFF.

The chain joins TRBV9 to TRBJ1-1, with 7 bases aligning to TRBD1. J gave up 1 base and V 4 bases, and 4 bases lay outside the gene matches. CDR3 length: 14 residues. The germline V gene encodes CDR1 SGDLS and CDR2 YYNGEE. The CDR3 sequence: CASSPRQGNTEAFF. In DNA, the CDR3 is TGTGCCAGCAGCCCTAGACAGGGGAACACTGAAGCTTTCTTT.

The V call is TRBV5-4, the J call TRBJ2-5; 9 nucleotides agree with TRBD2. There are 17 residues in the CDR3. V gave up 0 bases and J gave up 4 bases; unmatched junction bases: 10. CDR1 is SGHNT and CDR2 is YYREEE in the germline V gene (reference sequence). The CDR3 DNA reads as TGTGCCAGCAGCTTGGGCGGGAGGGCCGGTAGTAGAGAGACCCAGTACTTC. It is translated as CASSLGGRAGSRETQYF.